This paragraph reports one TCR beta chain. This clonotype was counted between two and nine times. Which antigen it targets is not known. The record has no base qualities; no much larger clone is one base away. These data originate in a study of T cells after yellow fever vaccination (dated 2019 in TCRdb). At the level of the whole study: Libraries from fractions with low cell numbers were prepared with the SMART-Seq v4 Ultra Low Input RNA kit. Bulk PBMC replicates and cell subsets were isolated from blood drawn at multiple timepoints before and after both primary and secondary immunization. The cohort comprised two healthy male donors, one aged 18 to 29 and one aged 30 to 40 years. To track T-cell clones before and after primary and booster YFV17D yellow fever vaccination, bulk TCR alpha and beta repertoires were sequenced longitudinally. Results the study describes overall, beyond this receptor: The study included only two donors, which limits how far the findings can be generalized. The secondary T-cell response was weaker than the primary response but faster, peaking on day 5 instead of day 15. FACS-sorted repertoires could contain abundant contaminating clonotypes from the bulk population, so computational filtering was required. A small share of clonotypes occurred in both CD4 and CD8 compartments, likely arising from convergent recombination. After the booster, most clones that had expanded after primary vaccination were detected again (around 97% of CD4 and more than 85% of CD8), suggesting broad maintenance of memory.

The junction carries 11 bases between V and J, which are trimmed by 4 bases and 8 bases respectively. From a lookup of the germline V gene, CDR1 and CDR2 are ENHRY and SYGVKD. The CDR3 holds 12 amino acids from the cysteine to the phenylalanine. Only the CDR3 part of the read is kept: 36 bases, read in frame from the first base. TCR cDNA was synthesized by 5'RACE template switching, which introduced a universal primer site and unique molecular identifiers. cDNA synthesis was primed from both the TCR alpha and TCR beta constant segments. Library amplification used two PCR steps, and the second PCR step added sample barcodes and sequencing adapters. Libraries were sequenced on Illumina HiSeq 2500 (2x100 bp) or NovaSeq (2x150 bp). The paper's processing steps were these. Reads were demultiplexed and collapsed into UMI consensus sequences with MIGEC, and V(D)J alignment was performed with MiXCR. Vaccine-responding clonotypes were identified with edgeR using replicate PBMC samples, with FDR below 0.01 and a log2 fold change above 5 up to day 15 being required. CD4 or CD8 identity was assigned to each bulk clonotype according to whether the clonotype was present at higher abundance in the sequenced CD4 repertoire or the sequenced CD8 repertoire. The raw public reads went through TCRdb reprocessing: fastp at Q25, MiXCR clone calling, in-frame beta chains kept. Every distinct CDR3 protein forms one entry, paired with its most common genes and DNA. The V and J calls and clone size are TCRdb's, not the authors'. Present in this sample are around 600,000 distinct CDR3 sequences, around an eighth of which were seen just once. The ten top clones hold 15% of the sample.

What this sample's treatment or condition label stands for: live attenuated yellow fever vaccine strain. At each blood-draw timepoint, two biological replicates of bulk PBMCs were collected. PBMCs were isolated from peripheral blood using a standard Ficoll-Paque protocol. RNA was extracted with TriZol from bulk PBMCs, CD4 and CD8 fractions, and dextramer-positive and dextramer-negative fractions. Here the sequenced sample was PBMCs, taken on the day of the yellow fever booster vaccination. The TCR originated in a young man who received the YFV17D yellow fever vaccine. The rearranged chain carries TRBV10-3 and TRBJ1-2, with no D gene named confidently. This receptor has the CDR3 CAISGPTWGYTF. The DNA reads as follows: TGTGCCATCAGTGGACCGACTTGGGGCTACACCTTC.